These 12 T cell receptor beta chains came from one sample sequenced in a study of Ad26.COV2.S vaccination and SARS-CoV-2 variants. The method was immunoSEQ multiplex PCR; TCRdb's version includes in-frame clones alone and lacks a portion of them. The table has 400,000 to 450,000 clones, 90% seen once; the top ten hold around 4.5%. Treatment defined: about 20 received Ad26.COV2.S at low or high dose, single or two shots; about 5 received placebo; per-sample allocation not given. Repertoires come from day 63 after the first vaccine or placebo injection. The specimen comprised peripheral blood, sampled in a trial of Ad26.COV2.S vaccine versus placebo. The source of these receptors is a person aged 18-60 years who received the Ad26.COV2.S COVID-19 vaccine or a placebo.

The CDR3: CASSPGLAEMVHYEQYF. For the CDR3, the DNA is TGTGCCAGCAGCCCCGGACTAGCGGAGATGGTTCACTACGAGCAGTACTTC. The V gene is TRBV7-9, the J gene TRBJ2-7; 10 positions match TRBD2. This CDR3 comprises 17 residues. From germline, CDR1 is SEHNR and CDR2 FQNEAQ (reference sequence). J was trimmed by 3 bases and V by 5 bases; bases with no gene match: 13.

This rearrangement joins TRBV19 to TRBJ2-3; 9 positions match TRBD2. Trimming cost V 5 bases and J 2 bases; bases outside gene matches: 14. CDR3 size: 18 residues. CDR1 and CDR2 (germline): LNHDA, SQIVND (reference sequence). The CDR3 nucleotides are TGTGCCAGTAGTTCATTGGGGCCCGCGGGAGGGATCACAGATACGCAGTATTTT. As protein: CASSSLGPAGGITDTQYF.

The chain combines TRBV5-4 with TRBJ1-4; D not certain. V gave up 2 bases and J gave up 4 bases, with 12 bases separating them. CDR1 SGHNT and CDR2 YYREEE come from the germline V gene (reference sequence). The length of the CDR3 is 15 residues. The CDR3 sequence is CASSLSAGNNEKLFF. The CDR3 DNA sequence: TGTGCCAGCAGCTTAAGCGCCGGGAATAATGAAAAACTGTTTTTT.

The chain has TRBV28 and TRBJ1-2, with TRBD1 identical over 7 bases. The V segment lost 5 bases and the J segment 13 bases; nucleotides outside the gene matches: 19. CDR3 length equals 15 residues. CDR1 and CDR2 (germline): MDHEN, SYDVKM. The CDR3 spells CASSPRQGGIVLCTF. The CDR3 bases are TGTGCCAGCAGTCCCCGACAGGGTGGTATCGTATTGTGCACCTTC.

This clone was seen a handful of times. This sequence joins TRBV2 and TRBJ2-7; 11 bases agree with TRBD2. The CDR3 runs 15 residues. Germline V lookup: CDR1 SNHLY, CDR2 FYNNEI. With V trimmed by 5 bases and J by 3 bases, 6 bases remained unmatched. DNA for the CDR3: TGTGCCAGCAGTCGCGGGACTAGCGGAGACTACGAGCAGTACTTC. Translated, it gives CASSRGTSGDYEQYF.

The J gene is TRBJ2-1, the V gene TRBV11-1; D is undetermined. The CDR3 loop spans 16 amino acids. V gave up 1 base and J gave up 1 base, with 11 bases separating them. Germline V gene sequence: CDR1 SGHAT, CDR2 FQDESV (reference sequence). The CDR3 here is CASSLDGDSSYNEQFF. CDR3 DNA: TGTGCCAGCAGCTTAGACGGAGACTCTTCCTACAATGAGCAGTTCTTC.

The rearrangement links TRBV7-6 to TRBJ2-7; D assignment may be TRBD1 or TRBD2 (5 bases each). This CDR3 contains 14 residues. Germline lookup yields CDR1 SGHVS and CDR2 FNYEAQ. Trimming cost V 3 bases and J 0 bases, with 9 bases left between them. CDR3 protein: CASSFSGSSYEQYF. In nucleotides, the CDR3 is TGTGCCAGCAGCTTCTCAGGGAGCTCCTACGAGCAGTACTTC. Full variable domain (outside the CDR3, taken from reference TRBV7-6 and TRBJ2-7): GAGVSQSPRYKVTKRGQDVALRCDPISGHVSLYWYRQALGQGPEFLTYFNYEAQQDKSGLPNDRFSAERPEGSISTLTIQRTEQRDSAMYRCASSFSGSSYEQYFGPGTRLTVT.

The rearrangement joins TRBV3-1 (or the pseudogene TRBV3-2) to TRBJ2-5; the match to TRBD2 covers 9 bases. J was trimmed by 1 base and V by 0 bases; bases with no gene match: 12. The CDR3 length is 19 residues. From germline, CDR1 is LGHDT and CDR2 YNNKEL (reference sequence). The CDR3: CASSQDRGLAGAVQETQYF. Here the CDR3 DNA reads TGTGCCAGCAGCCAAGACAGGGGCTTAGCGGGAGCGGTCCAAGAGACCCAGTACTTC.

The chain employs TRBV27 and TRBJ1-2; D is unresolved. Per the germline V gene, CDR1 is MNHEY and CDR2 is SMNVEV (reference sequence). CDR3 length equals 13 residues. Trimming stripped 5 bases from V and 8 bases from J, with 15 bases between. The CDR3: CASSDARTRGYTF. CDR3 nucleotides: TGTGCCAGCAGTGACGCCCGAACAAGGGGCTACACCTTC.

This chain joins TRBV28 and TRBJ2-7; D is ambiguous. The CDR3 consists of 12 residues. The germline gives CDR1 MDHEN, CDR2 SYDVKM. With 7 bases removed from V and 3 bases from J, the gap between germline ends came to 10 bases. The CDR3 spells CASNSGFYEQYF. CDR3 nucleotide sequence: TGTGCCAGCAATTCGGGCTTCTACGAGCAGTACTTC.

The chain carries TRBV4-1 and TRBJ2-7; 7 bases match TRBD2. Germline-derived CDR1 and CDR2 are MGHRA and YSYEKL. V dropped 1 base and J dropped 5; count of bases not matched to a gene: 5. The CDR3 contains 14 residues. CDR3 in DNA: TGCGCCAGCAGCCAAGTGGGAGGGCGGGACGAGCAGTACTTC. It translates to CASSQVGGRDEQYF.

The gene calls are TRBV5-4 and TRBJ2-7, with 9 bases fitting TRBD1. J was trimmed by 0 bases and V by 4 bases; bases with no gene match: 5. There are 15 residues in the CDR3. Germline CDR1 SGHNT, CDR2 YYREEE (reference sequence). The CDR3 sequence: CASSGGQGRSYEQYF. The CDR3 DNA reads as TGTGCCAGCAGCGGGGGACAGGGCCGCTCCTACGAGCAGTACTTC.